These 3 T cell receptor beta chains share one sample of origin, sequenced in a study of cytomegalovirus exposure and HLA in healthy donors. Vbeta (60) and Jbeta (13) primers were used in the PCR. Only in-frame clones appear in the TCRdb table, and some are missing; sequencing was by immunoSEQ multiplex PCR. The sample lists around 190,000 clones, around 83% occurring once. The sample comprised PBMCs. The receptors stem from a girl aged 2 to 10 in good health and CMV-seropositive.

The rearrangement uses TRBV19 and TRBJ1-5; D not resolved. The CDR3 has 14 residues. From germline, CDR1 is LNHDA and CDR2 SQIVND (reference sequence). V lost 3 bases and J 0 bases, leaving 6 bases between the germline ends. The CDR3 DNA is TGTGCCAGTAGTATCAGAAATAGCAATCAGCCCCAGCATTTT. Translation: CASSIRNSNQPQHF.

This clone was seen more than once but under ten times. J is TRBJ1-6 and V is TRBV5-1; TRBD1 might be the D (5 bases). V lost 2 bases to trimming and J lost 9 bases, with 12 bases between them. Per the germline V gene, CDR1 is SGHRS and CDR2 is YFSETQ. CDR3 length: 14 residues. The CDR3, as DNA: TGCGCCAGCAGCTTATTAACAGGTCCTTCACCCCTCCACTTT. Translated: CASSLLTGPSPLHF. The full variable domain, its missing parts supplied by reference TRBV5-1 and TRBJ1-6, is KAGVTQTPRYLIKTRGQQVTLSCSPISGHRSVSWYQQTPGQGLQFLFEYFSETQRNKGNFPGRFSGRQFSNSRSEMNVSTLELGDSALYLCASSLLTGPSPLHFGNGTRLTVT.

CDR3 DNA: TGTGCCAGCCCAGGGGAAGATCCAGATACGCAGTATTTT. It encodes CASPGEDPDTQYF. This chain uses TRBV2 with TRBJ2-3, with TRBD1 as a possible D gene (6 bases). Germline loops: CDR1 SNHLY, CDR2 FYNNEI. The V end was cut by 8 bases, the J end by 4 bases, with 13 bases between. The CDR3 has 13 amino acids.